The clone carrying this T cell receptor (beta chain) was counted a few times. What it binds is not known. Germline-derived CDR1 and CDR2 are LGHNA and YNFKEQ. The CDR3 is 14 amino acids. The J segment lost 7 bases and the V segment lost 5 bases, leaving 3 bases of the junction unmatched. TCRdb passed the RACE reads through MiXCR, listing each CDR3 protein once. The repertoire holds approximately 340,000 distinct CDR3 sequences, under 8% seen once, with roughly 7.9% in the top ten. Indicated time point: patch test 1, 2 weeks after DPC sensitization. Treatment noted: therapeutic diphenylcyclopropenone sensitization with weekly scalp DPC. Ahead of applying each patch test, blood was sampled. These data belong to a study of human T cells and chemical hapten exposure. Study conclusions and caveats: With patch test score, the counts of PT1 expanded TCRs showed a positive correlation. Counts of TCRs above 1 in 1000 frequency stayed unchanged with DPC sensitization.

The source of this sequence is a woman aged 18 to 35 with alopecia areata. Some clones in this sample may be carry-over from other donors' samples. The sequencing here drew on whole blood, taken in connection with sensitization to the hapten diphenylcyclopropenone (DPC). This chain connects TRBV4-2 to TRBJ1-4; 11 bases align to TRBD1. CDR3 in amino acids: CASSMGQGGEKLFF. For the CDR3, the DNA is TGTGCCAGCAGCATGGGACAGGGGGGTGAAAAACTGTTTTTT.